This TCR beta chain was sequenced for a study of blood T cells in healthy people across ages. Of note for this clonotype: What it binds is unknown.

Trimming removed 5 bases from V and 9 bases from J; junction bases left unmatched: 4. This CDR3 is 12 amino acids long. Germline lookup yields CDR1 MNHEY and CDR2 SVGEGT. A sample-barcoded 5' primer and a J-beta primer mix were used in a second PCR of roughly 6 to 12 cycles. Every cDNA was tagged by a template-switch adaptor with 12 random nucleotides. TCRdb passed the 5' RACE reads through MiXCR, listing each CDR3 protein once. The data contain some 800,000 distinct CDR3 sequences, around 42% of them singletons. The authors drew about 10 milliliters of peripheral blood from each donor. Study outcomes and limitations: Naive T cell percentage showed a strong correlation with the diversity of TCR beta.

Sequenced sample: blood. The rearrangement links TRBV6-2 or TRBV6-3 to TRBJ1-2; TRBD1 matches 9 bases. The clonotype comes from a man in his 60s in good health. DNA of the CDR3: TGTGCCAGCAGTACAGGGGGCACAAGCTACACCTTC. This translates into CASSTGGTSYTF.